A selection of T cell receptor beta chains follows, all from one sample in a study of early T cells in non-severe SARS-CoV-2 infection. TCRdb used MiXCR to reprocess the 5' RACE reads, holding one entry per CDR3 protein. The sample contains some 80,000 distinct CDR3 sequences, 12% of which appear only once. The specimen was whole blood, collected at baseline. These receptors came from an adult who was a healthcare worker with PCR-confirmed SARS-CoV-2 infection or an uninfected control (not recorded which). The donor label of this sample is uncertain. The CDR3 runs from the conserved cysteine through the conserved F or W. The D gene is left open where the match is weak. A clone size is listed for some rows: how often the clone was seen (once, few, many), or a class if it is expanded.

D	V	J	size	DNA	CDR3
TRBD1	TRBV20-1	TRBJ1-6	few	TGCAGTGCTAGAACAGGGGACAATTCACCCCTCCACTTT	CSARTGDNSPLHF
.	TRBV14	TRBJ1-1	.	TGTGCCAGCAGCCCCGGACGGTATGGAGCTTTCTTT	CASSPGRYGAFF
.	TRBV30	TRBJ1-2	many	TGTGCCTGGAGTAAGGGCCAGGGCGGCTACACCTTC	CAWSKGQGGYTF
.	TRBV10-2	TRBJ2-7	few	TGCGCCAGCAGTGAGAGGGACTTGGTTGCGGAGCAGTACTTC	CASSERDLVAEQYF
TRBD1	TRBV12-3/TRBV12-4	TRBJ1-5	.	TGTGCCAGCAGTAGGGACAGCCTAAGGCCCCAGCATTTT	CASSRDSLRPQHF
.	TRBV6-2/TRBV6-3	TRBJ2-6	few	TGTGCCAGCAGTTACGACAGTACTGGGGCCAACGTCCTGACTTTC	CASSYDSTGANVLTF
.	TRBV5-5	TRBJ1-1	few	TGTGCCAGCAGCCGAGGGACGGCGGGCGAAGCTTTCTTT	CASSRGTAGEAFF
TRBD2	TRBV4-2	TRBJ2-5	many	TGTGCCAGCAGGGGCGGGGGGCACCAAGAGACCCAGTACTTC	CASRGGGHQETQYF
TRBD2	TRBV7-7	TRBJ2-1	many	TGTGCCAGCAGCCAGGGACTAGCCTCCTACAATGAGCAGTTCTTC	CASSQGLASYNEQFF
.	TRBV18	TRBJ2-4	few	TGTGCCAGCTCATACTTGGCCAAAAACATTCAGTACTTC	CASSYLAKNIQYF
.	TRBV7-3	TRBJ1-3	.	TGTGCCAGCAGCCAGCGGAAACATAACTCTGGAAACACCATATATTTT	CASSQRKHNSGNTIYF
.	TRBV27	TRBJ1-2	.	TGTGCCAGCAGGGAGGGAGGCTTATTGGACTATGGCTACACCTTC	CASREGGLLDYGYTF
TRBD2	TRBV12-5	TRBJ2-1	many	TGTGCTAGTGGTTTGGGGGGACTAGATGAGCAGTTCTTC	CASGLGGLDEQFF
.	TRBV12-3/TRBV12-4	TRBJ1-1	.	TGTGCCAGCAGTTTAATCGGGGCCACTGAAGCTTTCTTT	CASSLIGATEAFF
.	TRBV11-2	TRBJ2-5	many	TGTGCCAGCAGCAGATCAGGGGAAGAGACCCAGTACTTC	CASSRSGEETQYF
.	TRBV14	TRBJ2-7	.	TGTGCCAGCAGCCAAGAAGGGCAGGGGATAGGGACCTACGAGCAGTACTTC	CASSQEGQGIGTYEQYF
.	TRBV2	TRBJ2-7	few	TGTGCCAGCCGTCCGGGAGCCTACGAGCAGTACTTC	CASRPGAYEQYF
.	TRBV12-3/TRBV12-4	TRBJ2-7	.	TGTGCCAGCAGCAAATACAGTTACGAGCAGTACTTC	CASSKYSYEQYF
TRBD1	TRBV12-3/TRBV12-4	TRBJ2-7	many	TGTGCCAGCAGTCTGGACAGGGGGTCCTACGAGCAGTACTTC	CASSLDRGSYEQYF
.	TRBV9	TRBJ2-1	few	TGTGCCAGCAGCGTAGTCCGGGATGAGCAGTTCTTC	CASSVVRDEQFF
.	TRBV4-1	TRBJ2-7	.	TGCGCCAGCAGCCAAGAATCATCGGGGGCCTCCTACGAGCAGTACTTC	CASSQESSGASYEQYF
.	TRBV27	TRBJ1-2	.	TGTGCCAGCAGTTCCACCTGGGGGGAAAGTGGCTACACCTTC	CASSSTWGESGYTF
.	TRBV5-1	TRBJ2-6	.	TGCGCCAGCAGCTTCCCCAACACAACAGCCTCTGGGGCCAACGTCCTGACTTTC	CASSFPNTTASGANVLTF
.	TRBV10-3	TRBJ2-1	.	TGTGCCATCAGGGGGGCCGGGTCGGACAATGAGCAGTTCTTC	CAIRGAGSDNEQFF
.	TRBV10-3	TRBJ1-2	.	TGTGCCATCAGTGACGGAGTTAACTATGGCTACACCTTC	CAISDGVNYGYTF
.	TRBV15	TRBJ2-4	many	TGTGCCACCAGCAGAGATTCGTGGGGGTTGGAACCTTTCGCCAAAAACATTCAGTACTTC	CATSRDSWGLEPFAKNIQYF
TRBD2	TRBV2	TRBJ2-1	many	TGTGCCAGAACTGCGGGACTAGCGGCAAAAGCTGAGCAGTTCTTC	CARTAGLAAKAEQFF
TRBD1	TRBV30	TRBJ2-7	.	TGTGCCTGGAAGGCCGGACAGGGTTGGTACGAGCAGTACTTC	CAWKAGQGWYEQYF
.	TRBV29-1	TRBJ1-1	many	TGCAGCGTTGATATCCAGAGGGGAACTGAAGCTTTCTTT	CSVDIQRGTEAFF
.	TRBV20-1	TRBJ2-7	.	TGCAGTGCTAGAGAACCGTTTGTAACGGGGGCCTCCTACGAGCAGTACTTC	CSAREPFVTGASYEQYF
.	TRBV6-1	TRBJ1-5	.	TGTGCCATAACCCGGACCGTGTCCCCCGATCAGCCCCAGCATTTT	CAITRTVSPDQPQHF
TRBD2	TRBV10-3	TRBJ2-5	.	TGTGCCACCGGGACTAGCGGCCAAGAGACCCAGTACTTC	CATGTSGQETQYF
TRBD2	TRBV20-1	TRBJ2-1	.	TGCAGTGCTAAAGCGAGCGGGAGGGGCACAGAGCAGTTCTTC	CSAKASGRGTEQFF
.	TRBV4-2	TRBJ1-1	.	TGTGCCAGCAGCCAATCGGGGGCCCAACCTGAAGCTTTCTTT	CASSQSGAQPEAFF
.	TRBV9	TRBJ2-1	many	TGTGCCAGCAGTGCCACTAGTTGGCCCTACAATGAGCAGTTCTTC	CASSATSWPYNEQFF
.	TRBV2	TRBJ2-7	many	TGTGCCAGCAGCCCGGGACTCAGACCCATAACCTACGAGCAGTACTTC	CASSPGLRPITYEQYF
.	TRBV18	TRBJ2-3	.	TGTGCCAGCTCAACCTACGATAGCGCAGATACGCAGTATTTT	CASSTYDSADTQYF
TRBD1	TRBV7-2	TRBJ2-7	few	TGTGCCAGCAGCAGAAACACGGGGACAGTCTACGAGCAGTACTTC	CASSRNTGTVYEQYF
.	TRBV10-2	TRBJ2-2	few	TGCGCCAGCAGTGTTGCTGGGGAGCTGTTTTTT	CASSVAGELFF
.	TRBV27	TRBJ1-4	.	TGTGCCAGCAGTTTTATTGGGTCAACTAATGAAAAACTGTTTTTT	CASSFIGSTNEKLFF
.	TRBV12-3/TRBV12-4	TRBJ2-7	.	TGTGCCAGCAGTTTAAGAGAGGGAAGAAACGAGCAGTACTTC	CASSLREGRNEQYF
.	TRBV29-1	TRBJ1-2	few	TGCAGCGTTGAGAGAGGGGACTATGGCTACACCTTC	CSVERGDYGYTF
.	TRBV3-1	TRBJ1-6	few	TGTGCCAGCAGCCAAGTGCAGGGATGGTCACCCCTCCACTTT	CASSQVQGWSPLHF
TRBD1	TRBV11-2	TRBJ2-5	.	TGTGCCAGCAGCACGGGGACAGGGGGCCGAGAGACCCAGTACTTC	CASSTGTGGRETQYF
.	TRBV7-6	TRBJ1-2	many	TGTGCCAGCAGCTTAGCAGGAGATGGGTATGGCTACACCTTC	CASSLAGDGYGYTF
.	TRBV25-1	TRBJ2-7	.	TGTGCCAGCAGTGAATCGTCGGGGAGGACTCGACAGTACTTC	CASSESSGRTRQYF